Presented here are 31 T cell receptor beta chains from one specimen sequenced in a study of blood T cell repertoires in COVID-19. Profiling relied on immunoSEQ multiplex PCR, and the TCRdb table lists in-frame clones only, not all of them. The data contain roughly 300,000 clones, 80% to 90% of them singletons. What was sequenced was peripheral blood. The receptors stem from a woman aged 50 to 65 who had recovered from COVID-19.

This chain links TRBV10-1 with TRBJ2-7, with D possibly being TRBD2 (5 bases). The CDR3 has 15 residues. V was clipped by 3 bases and J by 7 bases, with 19 bases between them. Germline-derived CDR1 and CDR2 are WNHNN and SYGVQD (reference sequence). For the CDR3, the DNA is TGCGCCAGCAGTGATCATGCTGAGGTTCCGGGGGAGCAGTACTTC. Its protein product is CASSDHAEVPGEQYF.

V is TRBV19 and J is TRBJ2-7; 7 bases match TRBD2. Germline values: CDR1 LNHDA, CDR2 SQIVND (reference sequence). This CDR3 contains 14 residues. The J segment lost 5 bases and the V segment lost 7 bases, leaving 11 bases of the junction unmatched. The CDR3 loop is CASMAWEGSDEQYF. CDR3 in DNA: TGTGCCAGTATGGCCTGGGAGGGCTCGGACGAGCAGTACTTC.

The sample holds one count of this clone. This sequence joins TRBV4-1 and TRBJ1-1; 8 nucleotides agree with TRBD1. There are 15 residues in the CDR3. Germline V gives CDR1 MGHRA, CDR2 YSYEKL. V was clipped by 2 bases and J by 3 bases; unmatched bases: 5. The CDR3 sequence is CASSQQTGGYTEAFF. The CDR3 DNA follows: TGCGCCAGCAGCCAACAAACAGGGGGTTACACTGAAGCTTTCTTT.

This sequence joins TRBV19 and TRBJ2-5, with TRBD2 matching over 8 bases. V gave up 5 bases and J gave up 2 bases; unmatched junction bases: 10. The CDR3 covers 16 residues. Germline V CDR1 and CDR2: LNHDA, SQIVND (reference sequence). CDR3 loop: CASSVTGGSPQETQYF. The CDR3 DNA is TGTGCCAGTAGTGTGACGGGAGGGTCCCCGCAAGAGACCCAGTACTTC.

The chain carries TRBV7-9 and TRBJ2-7; no clear D gene. The ends were cut back, 2 bases at V and 9 bases at J, with 14 bases in the middle. The germline gives CDR1 SEHNR, CDR2 FQNEAQ (reference sequence). The CDR3 spans 13 residues. In DNA, the CDR3 is TGTGCCAGCAGCTTAAATGTGGCCTCACGGCAGTACTTC. Its translation is CASSLNVASRQYF.

The chain is built from TRBV27 and TRBJ1-4; 7 bases fit TRBD1. The germline V gene has CDR1 MNHEY and CDR2 SMNVEV (reference sequence). Losses at the gene ends were 5 bases for V and 7 bases for J; bases not matched to a gene: 10. There are 15 residues in the CDR3. CDR3 DNA: TGTGCCAGCAGTCCTGACAGGGCCCAACTTGAAAAACTGTTTTTT. Protein product: CASSPDRAQLEKLFF.

This clone was detected only once. The rearrangement links TRBV18 to TRBJ2-5; 9 positions agree with TRBD2. V was clipped by 6 bases and J by 5 bases; unmatched bases: 10. The CDR3 totals 15 residues. Germline V CDR1 and CDR2: KGHSH, LQKENI. The CDR3 loop reads CASSPTSGSWETQYF. Here the CDR3 DNA reads TGTGCCAGCTCCCCGACTAGCGGTTCCTGGGAGACCCAGTACTTC. Based on the CDR3 plus reference TRBV18 and TRBJ2-5, the full variable domain is NAGVMQNPRHLVRRRGQEARLRCSPMKGHSHVYWYRQLPEEGLKFMVYLQKENIIDESGMPKERFSAEFPKEGPSILRIQQVVRGDSAAYFCASSPTSGSWETQYFGPGTRLLVL.

Comment on this clone: Other DNA sequences in the sample encode the same CDR3. CDR3: CASSSPGGNYGYTF. CDR3 DNA sequence: TGTGCCAGCAGTTCCCCGGGGGGCAACTATGGCTACACCTTC. The V call is TRBV6-5, the J call TRBJ1-2; D is perhaps TRBD1 (6 bases). The V gene's germline CDR1 is MNHEY and CDR2 SVGAGI. This CDR3 is 14 amino acids long. Trimming pared 4 bases from V and 2 bases from J, leaving 11 bases between.

The chain employs TRBV28 and TRBJ1-4, with TRBD1 matching 10 bases. Germline CDR1 MDHEN, CDR2 SYDVKM. Losses at the gene ends were 6 bases for V and 10 bases for J; bases not matched to a gene: 8. The CDR3 runs 14 residues. CDR3: CASSPGTGEIKLFF. The CDR3 DNA reads as TGTGCCAGCAGCCCCGGGACAGGGGAAATAAAACTGTTTTTT.

This clone appeared a single time. The chain recombines TRBV29-1 with TRBJ2-2; a possible D gene is TRBD1 (5 bases). CDR3 length: 13 residues. Germline loops: CDR1 SQVTM, CDR2 ANQGSEA. Trimming removed 6 bases at V and 5 bases at J, with 13 bases between. CDR3 loop: CSVATDFTGELFF. DNA of the CDR3: TGCAGCGTGGCGACAGACTTTACCGGGGAGCTGTTTTTT.

The rearrangement joins TRBV6-6 to TRBJ2-7, with D unresolved. The CDR3 has 16 amino acids. V lost 2 bases, J lost 2 bases, and 16 bases lay in between. CDR1 is MNHNY and CDR2 is SVGAGI in the germline V gene (reference sequence). CDR3 coding DNA: TGTGCCAGCAGTTACGGTATGGTCACAGAAGCCTACGAGCAGTACTTC. Translating gives CASSYGMVTEAYEQYF.

This clone came up once. This chain joins TRBV12-3 or TRBV12-4 and TRBJ1-6; D might be TRBD1 (6 bases). This CDR3 has 13 amino acids. The V and J ends lost 5 bases and 7 bases respectively, with 9 bases between them. CDR3 region: CASSRTANSPLHF. DNA for the CDR3: TGTGCCAGCAGTCGGACAGCAAATTCACCCCTCCACTTT.

The CDR3 region has the DNA TGTGCCAGCAGACCTAGAACAGGGGAGTACGAGCAGTACTTC. Amino acid sequence: CASRPRTGEYEQYF. This chain uses TRBV27 with TRBJ2-7, with TRBD1 matching over 7 bases. From germline, CDR1 is MNHEY and CDR2 SMNVEV (reference sequence). The CDR3 extends over 14 amino acids. With 6 bases clipped from V and 4 bases from J, the junction kept 9 bases outside the gene matches.

This clone was counted a single time. The rearrangement uses TRBV4-1 and TRBJ2-5; 13 nucleotides agree with TRBD2. CDR1 is MGHRA and CDR2 is YSYEKL in the germline V gene. CDR3 size: 17 residues. The junction had 7 bases not matched to a gene; V was cut back by 5 bases and J by 1 base. This CDR3 is CASSVGLAGSGQETQYF. The DNA of the CDR3 is TGCGCCAGCAGCGTGGGACTAGCGGGGTCGGGCCAAGAGACCCAGTACTTC.

The genes are TRBV28 and TRBJ1-1; D unresolved. V was cut by 6 bases and J by 0 bases, with 17 bases left in between. Looked up from germline, CDR1 is MDHEN and CDR2 is SYDVKM. This CDR3 spans 16 amino acids. Here the CDR3 DNA reads TGTGCCAGCAGCCCCCGGTCTGTGGGCATGAACACTGAAGCTTTCTTT. It encodes CASSPRSVGMNTEAFF.

The rearrangement joins TRBV28 to TRBJ2-3; 13 bases fit TRBD2. This CDR3 comprises 17 residues. The junction had 5 bases not matched to a gene; V was cut back by 3 bases and J by 2 bases. Looked up from germline, CDR1 is MDHEN and CDR2 is SYDVKM. The chain's CDR3 is CASSLSTSGGDTDTQYF. CDR3 bases: TGTGCCAGCAGTTTGTCTACTAGCGGGGGGGACACAGATACGCAGTATTTT.

The chain joins TRBV4-1 to TRBJ2-7, with a possible D match to TRBD2 (5 bases). V dropped 0 bases and J dropped 0 bases, with 9 bases sitting between them. In germline, CDR1 is MGHRA, CDR2 YSYEKL. CDR3 length equals 15 residues. The CDR3 loop reads CASSQEWRASYEQYF. The CDR3 nucleotides read TGCGCCAGCAGCCAAGAGTGGCGGGCCTCCTACGAGCAGTACTTC.

This clone was seen just once. This chain links TRBV5-6 with TRBJ2-5; 10 bases are a match to TRBD2. Germline CDR1 SGHDT, CDR2 YYEEEE. This CDR3 has 14 residues. With 3 bases clipped from V and 5 bases from J, the junction kept 4 bases outside the gene matches. The CDR3 region is CASSSPSGGETQYF. Written as DNA, the CDR3 is TGTGCCAGCAGCTCCCCTAGCGGGGGTGAGACCCAGTACTTC. The whole variable domain, remainder taken from reference TRBV5-6 and TRBJ2-5, is DAGVTQSPTHLIKTRGQQVTLRCSPKSGHDTVSWYQQALGQGPQFIFQYYEEEERQRGNFPDRFSGHQFPNYSSELNVNALLLGDSALYLCASSSPSGGETQYFGPGTRLLVL.

This clone is a singleton in its sample. This rearrangement joins TRBV2 to TRBJ1-6, with 8 bases that match TRBD1. The CDR3 totals 14 residues. Germline V gene sequence: CDR1 SNHLY, CDR2 FYNNEI. The J segment lost 9 bases and the V segment lost 4 bases, leaving 5 bases of the junction unmatched. The CDR3 coding sequence is TGTGCCAGCAGTGGAGACAGGGGATTTTCACCCCTCCACTTT. Amino acid sequence: CASSGDRGFSPLHF.

This clone was picked up one time. The chain joins TRBV19 to TRBJ1-1; D is unclear. The germline V and J ends were trimmed by 7 bases and 7 bases, with 13 bases remaining between them. This CDR3 has 12 amino acids. The germline V gene encodes CDR1 LNHDA and CDR2 SQIVND (reference sequence). The CDR3 region is CASTKAPGEAFF. CDR3 nucleotide sequence: TGTGCCAGTACCAAGGCCCCGGGTGAAGCTTTCTTT.

The rearrangement links TRBV30 to TRBJ1-2; TRBD1 might be the D (5 bases). The ends were cut back, 1 base at V and 9 bases at J, with 15 bases in the middle. The germline CDR1 and CDR2 sequences are GTSNPN and SVGIG (reference sequence). The CDR3 totals 13 residues. CDR3 sequence reads: CAWSGVRAGSYTF. The CDR3 DNA sequence: TGTGCCTGGAGTGGGGTCAGGGCGGGGAGCTACACCTTC.

The V and J genes are TRBV6-5 and TRBJ2-5; TRBD1 matches at 8 bases. The J segment lost 4 bases and the V segment lost 7 bases, leaving 8 bases of the junction unmatched. The CDR3 covers 14 residues. Looked up from germline, CDR1 is MNHEY and CDR2 is SVGAGI. The CDR3 protein is CASIKDRDGETQYF. The CDR3 DNA reads as TGTGCCAGCATCAAGGACAGGGACGGAGAGACCCAGTACTTC.

For this clone: Other DNA sequences in the same sample also yield this CDR3. This chain links TRBV20-1 with TRBJ2-2, with no clear D. Per the germline V gene, CDR1 is DFQATT and CDR2 is SNEGSKA (reference sequence). This CDR3 is 11 amino acids long. The ends were cut back, 1 base at V and 6 bases at J, with 3 bases in the middle. The CDR3 loop is CSARGAGELFF. For the CDR3, the DNA is TGCAGTGCTAGAGGCGCCGGGGAGCTGTTTTTT.

In its sample, this clone was seen a few times. The chain joins TRBV7-8 to TRBJ2-1; 9 nucleotides agree with TRBD1. CDR3 length equals 17 residues. Germline CDR1 and CDR2: SGHVS and FQNEAQ. With V trimmed by 2 bases and J by 4 bases, 9 bases remained unmatched. The CDR3, as DNA: TGTGCCAGCAGCTTACGAGGACAGGGGACTGAATACAATGAGCAGTTCTTC. Its translation is CASSLRGQGTEYNEQFF.

This clone occurred once. The chain is built from TRBV27 and TRBJ2-2, with a possible D match to TRBD2 (6 bases). Germline CDR1 reads MNHEY; CDR2 reads SMNVEV (reference sequence). The CDR3 runs 17 residues. V gave up 6 bases and J gave up 4 bases, with 21 bases separating them. CDR3 in DNA: TGTGCCAGCAGCCCGCGCCGGGCGGCAGCGGGCACCGGGGAGCTGTTTTTT. Its translation: CASSPRRAAAGTGELFF.

The rearrangement links TRBV5-6 to TRBJ1-2; D possibly corresponds to TRBD1 (6 bases). Trimming removed 3 bases at V and 8 bases at J, with 14 bases between. The CDR3 runs to 13 residues. CDR1 and CDR2 from the germline V gene are SGHDT and YYEEEE. This chain's CDR3 is CASSYARGGGYTF. As DNA, the CDR3 is TGTGCCAGCAGCTACGCCAGGGGCGGAGGCTACACCTTC.

The chain uses TRBV3-1 (or the pseudogene TRBV3-2) and TRBJ1-2; a possible D gene is TRBD1 (5 bases). The CDR3 spans 13 residues. V was shortened by 1 base and J by 4 bases, with 7 bases between the two germline ends. Germline values: CDR1 LGHDT, CDR2 YNNKEL (reference sequence). CDR3 region: CASSQGGGYGYTF. CDR3 DNA sequence: TGTGCCAGCAGCCAAGGGGGCGGCTATGGCTACACCTTC.

V and J are TRBV6-5 and TRBJ2-3; TRBD2 is a possible D gene (6 bases). This CDR3 is built from 13 residues. Trimming pared 6 bases from V and 6 bases from J, leaving 13 bases between. The germline V gene encodes CDR1 MNHEY and CDR2 SVGAGI. CDR3 in amino acids: CASRGGASDTQYF. CDR3 DNA sequence: TGTGCCAGCAGGGGCGGGGCCTCGGATACGCAGTATTTT.

The chain couples TRBV7-2 to TRBJ2-1; D call uncertain. The germline V and J ends were trimmed by 2 bases and 3 bases, with 8 bases remaining between them. This CDR3 is 14 amino acids long. The germline CDR1 and CDR2 sequences are SGHTA and FQGNSA. CDR3 sequence: CASSLRRIYNEQFF. The CDR3 region has the DNA TGTGCCAGCAGCTTAAGGCGGATCTACAATGAGCAGTTCTTC.

On this clone: This sample also contains other DNA sequences that code for the same CDR3. This chain uses TRBV11-2 with TRBJ2-1; D uncertain. Germline loops: CDR1 SGHAT, CDR2 FQNNGV. This CDR3 contains 14 residues. Trimming pared 1 base from V and 3 bases from J, leaving 7 bases between. In DNA form, the CDR3 reads TGTGCCAGCAGCTTAGCGGGTGGCTACAATGAGCAGTTCTTC. Translated: CASSLAGGYNEQFF.

This rearrangement joins TRBV27 to TRBJ2-5; 9 nucleotides match TRBD1. This CDR3 region has 17 residues. Germline CDR1 reads MNHEY; CDR2 reads SMNVEV (reference sequence). Losses at the gene ends were 2 bases for V and 4 bases for J; bases not matched to a gene: 11. CDR3 nucleotide sequence: TGTGCCAGCAGTTTAAGGGGTTGGACAGGGGACGGAGAGACCCAGTACTTC. Its protein is CASSLRGWTGDGETQYF.